These 29 T cell receptor beta chains came from one sample sequenced in a study of blood T cell repertoires in COVID-19. TCRdb keeps only in-frame clones here, not all; method: immunoSEQ multiplex PCR. The sample contains a few hundred thousand clones, approximately 89% of which appear only once. Sequenced material: peripheral blood. The source of these receptors is a woman in her thirties who had recovered from COVID-19.

This rearrangement joins TRBV12-3 or TRBV12-4 to TRBJ2-7; 8 bases align to TRBD1. The J segment lost 7 bases and the V segment lost 6 bases, leaving 5 bases of the junction unmatched. The CDR3 loop spans 12 amino acids. CDR3 DNA: TGTGCCAGCAGGACTACAGGGGGAGAGCAGTACTTC. It encodes CASRTTGGEQYF.

The chain is built from TRBV10-2 and TRBJ1-1, with TRBD1 as a possible D gene (6 bases). CDR3 length: 13 residues. CDR1 is WSHSY and CDR2 is SAAADI in the germline V gene. V dropped 2 bases and J dropped 4 bases, with 8 bases sitting between them. CDR3 sequence: CASSEGGGTEAFF. The CDR3, as DNA: TGCGCCAGCAGTGAGGGGGGCGGCACTGAAGCTTTCTTT.

The chain uses TRBV9 and TRBJ2-3; no clear D. Germline V gene sequence: CDR1 SGDLS, CDR2 YYNGEE. This CDR3 spans 13 amino acids. V lost 2 bases, J lost 4 bases, and 8 bases lay in between. This CDR3 reads CASSVGQPDTQYF. The CDR3 bases are TGTGCCAGCAGCGTGGGCCAGCCAGATACGCAGTATTTT.

Details on this clone: The same CDR3 also results from other DNA sequences found in this sample. V and J are TRBV27 and TRBJ2-7; TRBD1 agrees at 8 bases. The CDR3 totals 13 residues. Trimming took 5 bases from V and 3 from J; bases not matched to a gene: 3. Germline V lookup: CDR1 MNHEY, CDR2 SMNVEV (reference sequence). The CDR3 is CASSLGTGYEQYF. The CDR3 nucleotides are TGTGCCAGCAGTCTAGGGACAGGCTACGAGCAGTACTTC.

The chain links TRBV2 to TRBJ2-3; D gene unclear. The V gene lost 6 bases and the J gene lost 4 bases, with 14 bases spanning the gap. The CDR3 sequence is 14 residues long. The V gene's germline CDR1 is SNHLY and CDR2 FYNNEI. The DNA of the CDR3 is TGTGCCAGCAGGAGGAGTTCTCCACCAGATACGCAGTATTTT. Its translation is CASRRSSPPDTQYF.

This chain joins TRBV4-2 and TRBJ1-5; possibly TRBD1 for D (6 bases). The V end was cut by 5 bases, the J end by 13 bases, with 21 bases between. CDR3 size: 14 residues. Germline CDR1 LGHNA, CDR2 YNFKEQ. DNA for the CDR3: TGTGCCAGCAGCACAGCAGGGGATGATCTCCGACAGCATTTT. This translates into CASSTAGDDLRQHF.

J is TRBJ1-1 and V is TRBV6-6, with 9 bases identical to TRBD1. This CDR3 contains 16 residues. Germline-derived CDR1 and CDR2 are MNHNY and SVGAGI (reference sequence). With V trimmed by 0 bases and J by 0 bases, 2 bases remained unmatched. The CDR3 bases are TGTGCCAGCAGTTACTCGGGACAGGGCATGAACACTGAAGCTTTCTTT. It codes for CASSYSGQGMNTEAFF.

The chain carries TRBV6-5 and TRBJ1-6; D may be TRBD1 (6 bases). The V gene lost 6 bases and the J gene lost 1 base, with 7 bases spanning the gap. The germline V gene encodes CDR1 MNHEY and CDR2 SVGAGI. The CDR3 has 14 amino acids. This chain's CDR3 is CASRTGSYNSPLHF. The CDR3 DNA sequence: TGTGCCAGCAGGACAGGATCCTATAATTCACCCCTCCACTTT.

V is TRBV10-3 and J is TRBJ1-5; TRBD1 might be the D (5 bases). This CDR3 has 13 amino acids. V gave up 6 bases and J gave up 5 bases, with 11 bases separating them. CDR1 and CDR2 from the germline V gene are ENHRY and SYGVKD. The CDR3 spells CAIRPGMDQPQHF. The CDR3 DNA reads as TGTGCCATCAGGCCAGGGATGGATCAGCCCCAGCATTTT.

V gene TRBV11-2 combines with J gene TRBJ2-3; 8 nucleotides line up with TRBD2. The CDR3 runs to 16 residues. J lost 4 bases, V lost 2 bases, and 8 bases had no gene match. Per the germline V gene, CDR1 is SGHAT and CDR2 is FQNNGV. CDR3 bases: TGTGCCAGCAGCTTATACCGGGGGGGCATCTCAGATACGCAGTATTTT. Its protein product is CASSLYRGGISDTQYF.

The rearrangement uses TRBV5-1 and TRBJ2-5; D possibly corresponds to TRBD2 (5 bases). This CDR3 has 13 residues. With 5 bases removed from V and 3 bases from J, the gap between germline ends came to 11 bases. CDR1 is SGHRS, CDR2 YFSETQ, per germline. The CDR3 protein is CASSRSGEETQYF. The DNA of the CDR3 is TGCGCCAGCAGTAGGTCCGGGGAAGAGACCCAGTACTTC.

The CDR3 is CASSPDFGGSSYEQYF. The CDR3 coding sequence is TGTGCCAGCAGCCCCGATTTTGGCGGGTCTTCCTACGAGCAGTACTTC. The J gene is TRBJ2-7, the V gene TRBV7-8; D might be TRBD2 (5 bases). The V gene's germline CDR1 is SGHVS and CDR2 FQNEAQ. V lost 5 bases, J lost 1 base, and 18 bases lay in between. This CDR3 spans 16 amino acids. Complete variable domain (other parts from reference TRBV7-8 and TRBJ2-7): GAGVSQSPRYKVAKRGQDVALRCDPISGHVSLFWYQQALGQGPEFLTYFQNEAQLDKSGLPSDRFFAERPEGSVSTLKIQRTQQEDSAVYLCASSPDFGGSSYEQYFGPGTRLTVT.

The chain carries TRBV28 and TRBJ2-7; 8 nucleotides line up with TRBD1. The trim removed 6 bases at V and 3 bases at J, leaving 4 bases unmatched. The CDR3 consists of 13 residues. Germline V lookup: CDR1 MDHEN, CDR2 SYDVKM. The CDR3 reads CASRPGQDYEQYF. DNA for the CDR3: TGTGCCAGCAGACCGGGACAGGACTACGAGCAGTACTTC.

V usage is TRBV28 and J usage is TRBJ1-2, with no clear D. Germline assignment: CDR1 MDHEN and CDR2 SYDVKM. V dropped 3 bases and J dropped 4 bases, with 12 bases sitting between them. CDR3 length equals 14 residues. The CDR3 here is CASSFGEAGYGYTF. The CDR3 DNA reads TGTGCCAGCAGTTTTGGAGAGGCGGGCTATGGCTACACCTTC.

The chain has TRBV6-5 and TRBJ2-1, with TRBD2 matching over 12 bases. This CDR3 is 14 amino acids long. Germline V gene lookup returns CDR1 MNHEY and CDR2 SVGAGI. Trimming removed 4 bases from V and 7 bases from J; junction bases left unmatched: 2. The CDR3 protein is CASSSTSGGNEQFF. In DNA form, the CDR3 reads TGTGCCAGCAGTTCGACTAGCGGGGGAAATGAGCAGTTCTTC.

This rearrangement joins TRBV5-6 to TRBJ2-5; 8 positions match TRBD1. This CDR3 contains 14 residues. Germline V gives CDR1 SGHDT, CDR2 YYEEEE. The J segment lost 5 bases and the V segment lost 7 bases, leaving 10 bases of the junction unmatched. This CDR3 is CASGYRGVRETQYF. The CDR3 bases are TGTGCCAGCGGTTACAGGGGGGTAAGGGAGACCCAGTACTTC.

This chain connects TRBV27 to TRBJ1-1, with a weak D call TRBD1 (6 bases). The CDR3 is 15 amino acids. Germline V lookup: CDR1 MNHEY, CDR2 SMNVEV (reference sequence). V was shortened by 5 bases and J by 1 base, with 14 bases between the two germline ends. The CDR3 region is CASSAYTGSNTEAFF. The DNA for the CDR3 is TGTGCCAGCAGTGCATATACAGGGTCGAACACTGAAGCTTTCTTT.

CDR3 amino acids: CATSRGPGVDYGYTF. The CDR3 DNA reads TGTGCCACCAGCAGAGGTCCAGGGGTAGACTATGGCTACACCTTC. The genes are TRBV15 and TRBJ1-2; perhaps TRBD1 as D (6 bases). V lost 1 base and J 3 bases, leaving 12 bases between the germline ends. Per germline, CDR1 LNHNV and CDR2 YYDKDF (reference sequence). CDR3 length equals 15 residues.

The rearrangement links TRBV11-1 to TRBJ2-7; no firm D call. The CDR3 loop spans 11 amino acids. Trimming removed 6 bases from V and 7 bases from J, with 10 bases in between. Germline V gene data show CDR1 as SGHAT and CDR2 as FQDESV (reference sequence). CDR3 in amino acids: CASSSDREQYF. In DNA, the CDR3 is TGTGCCAGCAGTTCTGATCGGGAGCAGTACTTC.

CDR3 in DNA: TGTGCCACCAGCAGAGATGTGGGCAGGGATATATACACCTTC. This sequence encodes CATSRDVGRDIYTF. The chain has TRBV15 and TRBJ1-2; TRBD1 is a possible D gene (5 bases). Germline-derived CDR1 and CDR2 are LNHNV and YYDKDF (reference sequence). The CDR3 is 14 amino acids. V was cut by 0 bases and J by 11 bases, with 16 bases left in between. The whole variable domain, remainder taken from reference TRBV15 and TRBJ1-2, is DAMVIQNPRYQVTQFGKPVTLSCSQTLNHNVMYWYQQKSSQAPKLLFHYYDKDFNNEADTPDNFQSRRPNTSFCFLDIRSPGLGDTAMYLCATSRDVGRDIYTFGSGTRLTVV.

This rearrangement joins TRBV6-2 or TRBV6-3 to TRBJ2-2, with 8 bases matching TRBD1. V shed 5 bases and J 8 bases; nucleotides not matched to a gene: 13. The CDR3 is 16 residues long. Germline V lookup: CDR1 MNHEY, CDR2 SVGEGT. The CDR3 loop is CASSPWTGSEMGELFF. In DNA, the CDR3 is TGTGCCAGCAGTCCATGGACAGGGTCGGAAATGGGGGAGCTGTTTTTT.

The chain carries TRBV5-1 and TRBJ1-2; 9 bases are a match to TRBD1. With 3 bases clipped from V and 5 bases from J, the junction kept 5 bases outside the gene matches. The CDR3 extends over 14 amino acids. The germline CDR1 and CDR2 sequences are SGHRS and YFSETQ. The CDR3 nucleotides read TGCGCCAGCAGCTCGGGACAGGGAGTTTATGGCTACACCTTC. Its protein product is CASSSGQGVYGYTF.

This clone was found once. This chain links TRBV12-3 or TRBV12-4 with TRBJ2-5; TRBD1 matches 7 bases. The ends lost 2 bases at V and 7 bases at J; junction bases unmatched: 4. The CDR3 contains 13 residues. In DNA form, the CDR3 reads TGTGCCAGCAGTTTAAAGGGGGCGGGGACCCAGTACTTC. This translates into CASSLKGAGTQYF.

The chain recombines TRBV19 with TRBJ2-2, with D perhaps matching TRBD2 (6 bases). V lost 1 base and J lost 6, with 12 bases in between. CDR3 length equals 15 residues. Germline V CDR1 and CDR2: LNHDA, SQIVND (reference sequence). In DNA, the CDR3 is TGTGCCAGTAGTATAGTTTGGGGGGATGCCGGGGAGCTGTTTTTT. Protein: CASSIVWGDAGELFF.

The chain employs TRBV4-2 and TRBJ2-1; 8 bases match TRBD2. Germline CDR1 is LGHNA and CDR2 is YNFKEQ. There are 16 residues in the CDR3. Trimming removed 0 bases from V and 4 bases from J; junction bases left unmatched: 5. CDR3 sequence reads: CASSQDPGGGYNEQFF. The CDR3, as DNA: TGTGCCAGCAGCCAAGATCCGGGCGGGGGGTACAATGAGCAGTTCTTC.

The V and J genes are TRBV6-2 or TRBV6-3 and TRBJ2-1; 9 nucleotides match TRBD2. J lost 7 bases, V lost 5 bases, and 3 bases had no gene match. Per the germline V gene, CDR1 is MNHEY and CDR2 is SVGEGT. This CDR3 spans 13 amino acids. The CDR3 DNA is TGTGCCAGCAGTAGCGGGGGGTTTAATGAGCAGTTCTTC. Encoded protein: CASSSGGFNEQFF.

There are a few counts of this clone. The chain uses TRBV12-3 or TRBV12-4 and TRBJ1-2; unclear D gene. Trimming left V 5 bases short and J 4 bases short, with 8 bases between. The CDR3 totals 12 residues. CDR3 nucleotide sequence: TGTGCCAGCAGTAGAGCGATCTATGGCTACACCTTC. Amino acids: CASSRAIYGYTF.

The V gene is TRBV5-1, the J gene TRBJ2-3, with TRBD1 matching over 8 bases. The CDR3 consists of 15 residues. The V and J ends lost 3 bases and 2 bases, in that order; junction bases with no gene match: 5. Germline lookup yields CDR1 SGHRS and CDR2 YFSETQ. The CDR3 DNA is TGCGCCAGCAGCTACCGACAGGGGACCACAGATACGCAGTATTTT. This codes for CASSYRQGTTDTQYF.

V and J are TRBV2 and TRBJ2-7; 10 bases are a match to TRBD1. J gave up 3 bases and V 8 bases, and 7 bases lay outside the gene matches. Germline CDR1 reads SNHLY; CDR2 reads FYNNEI. The CDR3 contains 14 residues. The CDR3 protein is CASVYGTGVYEQYF. For the CDR3, the DNA is TGTGCCAGCGTGTATGGGACAGGGGTCTACGAGCAGTACTTC.